This T cell receptor (beta chain) came from a study of T cell responses to AZD1222 COVID-19 vaccine. Study observations and caveats: Repertoires were sampled only after the peak T cell response.

As concerns this clone: The antigen is undetermined.

The CDR3 is 12 amino acids. J was trimmed by 15 bases and V by 4 bases; bases with no gene match: 5. Per the germline V gene, CDR1 is SNHLY and CDR2 is FYNNEI. Profiling relied on immunoSEQ multiplex PCR, and the TCRdb table lists in-frame clones only, not all of them. Among about 120,000 clones listed, 75% to 90% were seen once. The sequence was obtained from an adult who received the AZD1222 COVID-19 vaccine. The chain uses TRBV2 and TRBJ2-4; TRBD1 matches 11 bases. The specimen comprised peripheral blood, sampled 28 days after the second AZD1222 dose. CDR3 sequence: CASSGTGGFRYF. The CDR3 DNA sequence: TGTGCCAGCAGTGGGACAGGGGGCTTTCGGTACTTC.